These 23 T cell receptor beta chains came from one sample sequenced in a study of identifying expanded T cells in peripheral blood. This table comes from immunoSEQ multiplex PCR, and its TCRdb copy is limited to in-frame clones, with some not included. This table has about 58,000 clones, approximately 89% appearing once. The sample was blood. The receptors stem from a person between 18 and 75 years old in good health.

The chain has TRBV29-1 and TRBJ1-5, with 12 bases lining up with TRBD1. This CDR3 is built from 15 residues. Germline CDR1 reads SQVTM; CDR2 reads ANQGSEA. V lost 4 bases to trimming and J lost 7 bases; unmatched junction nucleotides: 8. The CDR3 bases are TGCAGCGTTGGTTACCGGGACAGGGGGCGGCAGCCCCAGCATTTT. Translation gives CSVGYRDRGRQPQHF.

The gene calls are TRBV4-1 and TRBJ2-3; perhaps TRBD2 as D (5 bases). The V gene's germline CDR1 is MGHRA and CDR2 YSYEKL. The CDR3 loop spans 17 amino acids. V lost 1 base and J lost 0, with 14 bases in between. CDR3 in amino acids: CASSQVLTTVSTDTQYF. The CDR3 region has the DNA TGCGCCAGCAGCCAAGTTTTGACTACCGTTAGCACAGATACGCAGTATTTT.

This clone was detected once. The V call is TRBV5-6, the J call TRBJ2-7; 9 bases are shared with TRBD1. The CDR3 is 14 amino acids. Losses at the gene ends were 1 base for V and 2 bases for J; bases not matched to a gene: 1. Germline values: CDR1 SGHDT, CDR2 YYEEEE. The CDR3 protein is CASSLWDRAYEQYF. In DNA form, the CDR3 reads TGTGCCAGCAGCTTGTGGGACAGGGCCTACGAGCAGTACTTC.

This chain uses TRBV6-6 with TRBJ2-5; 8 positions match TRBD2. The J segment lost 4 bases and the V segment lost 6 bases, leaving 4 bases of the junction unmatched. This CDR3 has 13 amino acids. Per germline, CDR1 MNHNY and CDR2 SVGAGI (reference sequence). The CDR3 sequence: CASSRGGPETQYF. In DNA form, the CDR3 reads TGTGCCAGCAGCCGGGGGGGCCCAGAGACCCAGTACTTC.

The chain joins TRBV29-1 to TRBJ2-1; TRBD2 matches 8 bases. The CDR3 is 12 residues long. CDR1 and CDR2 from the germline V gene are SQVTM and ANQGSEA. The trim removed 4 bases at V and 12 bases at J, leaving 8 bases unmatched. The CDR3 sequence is CSVVGSGISQFF. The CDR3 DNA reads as TGCAGCGTTGTGGGTAGCGGGATCTCGCAGTTCTTC.

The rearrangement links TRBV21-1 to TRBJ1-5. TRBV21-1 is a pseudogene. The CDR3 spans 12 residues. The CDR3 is CASSRETQPQHF. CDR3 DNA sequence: TGTGCCAGCAGCCGGGAGACTCAGCCCCAGCATTTT.

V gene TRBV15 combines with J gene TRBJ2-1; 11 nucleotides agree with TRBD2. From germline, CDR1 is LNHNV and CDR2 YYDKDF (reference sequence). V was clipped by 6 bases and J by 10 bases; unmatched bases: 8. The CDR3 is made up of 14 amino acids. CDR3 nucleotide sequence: TGTGCCACCAGGTCACGACTAGCGGGGACGGAGCAGTTCTTC. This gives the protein CATRSRLAGTEQFF.

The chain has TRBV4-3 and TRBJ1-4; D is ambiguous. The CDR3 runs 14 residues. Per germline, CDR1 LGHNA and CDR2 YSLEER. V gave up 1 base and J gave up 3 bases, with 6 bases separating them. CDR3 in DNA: TGCGCCAGCAGCCAAGGACGGCCTAATGAAAAACTGTTTTTT. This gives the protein CASSQGRPNEKLFF.

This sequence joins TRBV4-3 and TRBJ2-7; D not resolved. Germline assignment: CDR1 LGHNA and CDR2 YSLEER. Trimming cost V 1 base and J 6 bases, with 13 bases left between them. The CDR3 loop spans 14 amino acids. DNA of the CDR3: TGCGCCAGCAGCCAAGCCGTGAGATTTGGCGAGCAGTACTTC. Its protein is CASSQAVRFGEQYF.

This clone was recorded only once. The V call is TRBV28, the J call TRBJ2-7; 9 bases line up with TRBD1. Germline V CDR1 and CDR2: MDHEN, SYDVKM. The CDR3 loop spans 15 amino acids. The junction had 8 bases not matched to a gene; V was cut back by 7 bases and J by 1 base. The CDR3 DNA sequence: TGTGCCAGCACCGAGACCGGGACAGGGTCCTACGAGCAGTACTTC. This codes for CASTETGTGSYEQYF.

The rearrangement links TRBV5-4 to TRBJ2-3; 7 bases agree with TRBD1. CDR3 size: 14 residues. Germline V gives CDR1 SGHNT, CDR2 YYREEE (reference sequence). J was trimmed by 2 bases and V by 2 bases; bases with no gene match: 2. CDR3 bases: TGTGCCAGCAGCTTTACAGGGGTCACAGATACGCAGTATTTT. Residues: CASSFTGVTDTQYF.

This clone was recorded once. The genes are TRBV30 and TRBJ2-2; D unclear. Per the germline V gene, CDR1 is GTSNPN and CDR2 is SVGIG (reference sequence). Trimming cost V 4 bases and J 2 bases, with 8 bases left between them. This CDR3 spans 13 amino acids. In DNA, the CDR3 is TGTGCCTGGACAGTATATAACACCGGGGAGCTGTTTTTT. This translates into CAWTVYNTGELFF. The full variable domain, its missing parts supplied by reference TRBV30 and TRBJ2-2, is SQTIHQWPATLVQPVGSPLSLECTVEGTSNPNLYWYRQAAGRGLQLLFYSVGIGQISSEVPQNLSASRPQDRQFILSSKKLLLSDSGFYLCAWTVYNTGELFFGEGSRLTVL.

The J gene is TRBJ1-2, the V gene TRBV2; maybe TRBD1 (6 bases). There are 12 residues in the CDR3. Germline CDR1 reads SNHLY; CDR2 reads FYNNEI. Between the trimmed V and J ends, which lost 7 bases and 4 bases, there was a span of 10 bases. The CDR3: CASNIRGYGYTF. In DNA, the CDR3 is TGTGCCAGCAATATCAGGGGCTATGGCTACACCTTC.

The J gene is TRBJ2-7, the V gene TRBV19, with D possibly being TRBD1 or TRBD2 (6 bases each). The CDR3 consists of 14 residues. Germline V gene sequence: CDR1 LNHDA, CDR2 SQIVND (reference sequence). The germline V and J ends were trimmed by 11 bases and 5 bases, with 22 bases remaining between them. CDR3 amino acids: CAEEYKQGGNEQYF. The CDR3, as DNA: TGTGCCGAAGAGTACAAACAGGGAGGTAACGAGCAGTACTTC.

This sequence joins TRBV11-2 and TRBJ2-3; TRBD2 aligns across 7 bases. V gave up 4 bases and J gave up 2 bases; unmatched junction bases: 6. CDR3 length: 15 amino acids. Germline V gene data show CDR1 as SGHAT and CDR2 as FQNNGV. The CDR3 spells CASSWSAGDTDTQYF. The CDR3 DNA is TGTGCCAGCAGCTGGAGTGCGGGGGACACAGATACGCAGTATTTT.

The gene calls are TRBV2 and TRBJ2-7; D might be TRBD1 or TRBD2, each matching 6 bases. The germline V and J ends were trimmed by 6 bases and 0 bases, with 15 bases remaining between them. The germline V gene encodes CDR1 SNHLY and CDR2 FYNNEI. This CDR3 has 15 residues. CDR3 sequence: CASSRLGGTSYEQYF. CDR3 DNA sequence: TGTGCCAGCAGCCGACTAGGGGGTACCTCCTACGAGCAGTACTTC. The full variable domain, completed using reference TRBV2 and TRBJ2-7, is EPEVTQTPSHQVTQMGQEVILRCVPISNHLYFYWYRQILGQKVEFLVSFYNNEISEKSEIFDDQFSVERPDGSNFTLKIRSTKLEDSAMYFCASSRLGGTSYEQYFGPGTRLTVT.

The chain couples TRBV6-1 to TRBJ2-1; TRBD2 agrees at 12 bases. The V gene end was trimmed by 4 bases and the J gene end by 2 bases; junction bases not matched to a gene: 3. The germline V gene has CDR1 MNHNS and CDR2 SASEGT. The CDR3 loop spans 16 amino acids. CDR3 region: CASSARLAGAYNEQFF. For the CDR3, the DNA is TGTGCCAGCAGTGCCCGACTAGCGGGAGCCTACAATGAGCAGTTCTTC.

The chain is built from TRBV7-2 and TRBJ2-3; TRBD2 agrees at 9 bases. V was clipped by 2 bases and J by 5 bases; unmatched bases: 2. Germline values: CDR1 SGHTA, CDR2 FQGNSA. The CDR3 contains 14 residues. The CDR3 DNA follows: TGTGCCAGCAGCTTAAGGCGGGAGGGAGATACGCAGTATTTT. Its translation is CASSLRREGDTQYF. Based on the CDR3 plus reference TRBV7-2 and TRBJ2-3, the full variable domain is GAGVSQSPSNKVTEKGKDVELRCDPISGHTALYWYRQSLGQGLEFLIYFQGNSAPDKSGLPSDRFSAERTGGSVSTLTIQRTQQEDSAVYLCASSLRREGDTQYFGPGTRLTVL.

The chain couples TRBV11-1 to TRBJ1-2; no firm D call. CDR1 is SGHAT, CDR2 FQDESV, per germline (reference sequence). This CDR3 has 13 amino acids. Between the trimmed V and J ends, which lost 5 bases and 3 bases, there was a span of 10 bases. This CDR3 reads CASSPSTDYGYTF. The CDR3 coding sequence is TGTGCCAGCAGCCCTTCCACGGACTATGGCTACACCTTC. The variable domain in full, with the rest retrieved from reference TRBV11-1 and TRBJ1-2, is EAEVAQSPRYKITEKSQAVAFWCDPISGHATLYWYRQILGQGPELLVQFQDESVVDDSQLPKDRFSAERLKGVDSTLKIQPAELGDSAMYLCASSPSTDYGYTFGSGTRLTVV.

CDR3 region: CASSPHANTEAFF. The CDR3 region has the DNA TGTGCCAGCAGCCCCCACGCCAACACTGAAGCTTTCTTT. The gene calls are TRBV7-3 and TRBJ1-1; D not resolved. The CDR3 is 13 amino acids. Trimming removed 5 bases from V and 2 bases from J, with 9 bases in between. Germline values: CDR1 SGHTA, CDR2 FQGTGA.

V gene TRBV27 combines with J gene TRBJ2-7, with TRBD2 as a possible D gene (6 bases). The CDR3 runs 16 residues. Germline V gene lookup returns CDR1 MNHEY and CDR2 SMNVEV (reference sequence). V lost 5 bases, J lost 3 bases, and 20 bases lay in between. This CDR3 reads CASSKRGTQFYYEQYF. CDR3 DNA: TGTGCCAGCAGTAAACGCGGGACCCAGTTCTACTACGAGCAGTACTTC.

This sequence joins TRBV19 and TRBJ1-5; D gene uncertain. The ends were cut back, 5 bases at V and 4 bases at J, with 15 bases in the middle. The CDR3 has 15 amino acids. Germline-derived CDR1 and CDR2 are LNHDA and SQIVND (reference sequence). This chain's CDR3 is CASSPRTGRNQPQHF. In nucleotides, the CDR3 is TGTGCCAGTAGTCCCCGGACGGGTCGGAATCAGCCCCAGCATTTT.

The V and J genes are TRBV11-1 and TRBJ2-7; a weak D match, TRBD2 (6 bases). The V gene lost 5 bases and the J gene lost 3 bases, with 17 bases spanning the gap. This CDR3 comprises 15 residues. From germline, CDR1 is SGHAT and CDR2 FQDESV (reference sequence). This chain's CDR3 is CASSNRRAVLYEQYF. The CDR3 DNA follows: TGTGCCAGCAGCAACCGGAGGGCCGTGCTCTACGAGCAGTACTTC. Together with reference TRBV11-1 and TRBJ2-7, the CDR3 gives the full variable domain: EAEVAQSPRYKITEKSQAVAFWCDPISGHATLYWYRQILGQGPELLVQFQDESVVDDSQLPKDRFSAERLKGVDSTLKIQPAELGDSAMYLCASSNRRAVLYEQYFGPGTRLTVT.